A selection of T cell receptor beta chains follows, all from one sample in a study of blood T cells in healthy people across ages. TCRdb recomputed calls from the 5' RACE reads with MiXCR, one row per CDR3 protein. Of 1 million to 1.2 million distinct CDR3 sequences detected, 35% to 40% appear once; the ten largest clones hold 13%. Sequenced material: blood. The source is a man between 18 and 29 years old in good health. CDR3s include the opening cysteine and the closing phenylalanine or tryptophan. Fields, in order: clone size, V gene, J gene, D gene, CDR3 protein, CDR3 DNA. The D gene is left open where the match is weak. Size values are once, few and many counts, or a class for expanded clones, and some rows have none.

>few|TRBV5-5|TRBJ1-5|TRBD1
CASSGTGLNQPQHF
TGTGCCAGCAGCGGGACAGGGTTAAATCAGCCCCAGCATTTT
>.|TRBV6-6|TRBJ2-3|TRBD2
CASSYSYSSGGSNTQYF
TGTGCCAGCAGTTACTCGTACTCTAGCGGGGGGTCAAATACGCAGTATTTT
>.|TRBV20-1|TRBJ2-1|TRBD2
CSAETSGAYNEQFF
TGCAGTGCTGAGACTAGCGGGGCGTACAATGAGCAGTTCTTC
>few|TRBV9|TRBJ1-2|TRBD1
CASSFQDTLARQGGGYTF
TGTGCCAGCAGCTTCCAAGATACACTCGCCAGACAGGGGGGTGGCTACACCTTC
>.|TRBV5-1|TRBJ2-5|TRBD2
CVSSRTSGRQETQYF
TGCGTCAGCAGCCGGACTAGCGGACGACAAGAGACCCAGTACTTC
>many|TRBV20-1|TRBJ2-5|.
CSAGAVQETQYF
TGCAGTGCTGGAGCGGTACAAGAGACCCAGTACTTC
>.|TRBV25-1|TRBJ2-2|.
CATEEQGVGGELFF
TGTGCCACCGAGGAGCAGGGAGTTGGCGGGGAGCTGTTTTTT
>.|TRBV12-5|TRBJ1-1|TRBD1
CASGPVPGQGRNTEAFF
TGTGCTAGTGGTCCGGTCCCGGGACAGGGAAGGAACACTGAAGCTTTCTTT
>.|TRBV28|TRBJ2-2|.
CASSFLDGSGELFF
TGTGCCAGCAGTTTTCTCGACGGGAGCGGGGAGCTGTTTTTT
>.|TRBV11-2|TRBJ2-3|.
CASSLRTAGSTDTQYF
TGTGCCAGCAGCCTCAGGACGGCGGGGAGCACAGATACGCAGTATTTT
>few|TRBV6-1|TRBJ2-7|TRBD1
CASSRDRVEEAYEQYF
TGTGCCAGCAGTCGGGACAGGGTCGAGGAAGCCTACGAGCAGTACTTC
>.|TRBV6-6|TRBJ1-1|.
CASSYAGLGGNTEAFF
TGTGCCAGCAGTTACGCGGGTTTGGGGGGTAACACTGAAGCTTTCTTT
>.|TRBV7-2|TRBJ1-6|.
CASSFGALDSPLHF
TGTGCCAGCAGCTTTGGGGCCCTAGATTCACCCCTCCACTTT
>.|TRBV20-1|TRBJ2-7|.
CSVSRDSYNEQYF
TGCAGCGTTAGCAGGGACTCCTACAATGAGCAGTACTTC
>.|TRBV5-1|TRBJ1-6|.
CASSLDRVDNSPLHF
TGCGCCAGCAGCTTGGACAGGGTGGACAATTCACCCCTCCACTTT
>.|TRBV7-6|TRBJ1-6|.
CASSLSQTGHNSPLHF
TGTGCCAGCAGCCTATCCCAGACAGGACATAATTCACCCCTCCACTTT
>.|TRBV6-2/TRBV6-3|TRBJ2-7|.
CASSAILLLEQYF
TGTGCCAGCAGTGCCATACTACTTCTCGAGCAGTACTTC
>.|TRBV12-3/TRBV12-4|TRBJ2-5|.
CASSLIRGTQYF
TGTGCCAGCAGTTTAATCCGGGGGACCCAGTACTTC
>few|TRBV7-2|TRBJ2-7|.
CASSLDSNGEQYF
TGTGCCAGCAGCCTGGACAGTAACGGAGAGCAGTACTTC
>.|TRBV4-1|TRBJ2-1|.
CASSQVMRGQSYEQFF
TGCGCCAGCAGCCAAGTCATGAGAGGACAGTCCTACGAGCAGTTCTTC
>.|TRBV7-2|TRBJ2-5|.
CASSLQGDETQYF
TGTGCCAGCAGCTTACAAGGGGACGAGACCCAGTACTTC
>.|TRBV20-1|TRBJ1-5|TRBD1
CSASLGTAGQPQHF
TGCAGTGCTAGTCTCGGGACAGCCGGACAGCCCCAGCATTTT
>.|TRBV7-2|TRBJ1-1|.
CASSQAGVSTEAFF
TGTGCCAGCAGCCAAGCGGGGGTCTCTACTGAAGCTTTCTTT
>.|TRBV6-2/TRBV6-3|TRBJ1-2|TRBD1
CASSGRDRANYGYTF
TGTGCCAGCAGTGGCCGGGACAGAGCTAACTATGGCTACACCTTC
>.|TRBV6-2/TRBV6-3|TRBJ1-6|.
CASSYRGEPYNSPLHF
TGTGCCAGCAGTTATCGAGGGGAACCCTATAATTCACCCCTCCACTTT
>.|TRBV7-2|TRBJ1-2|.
CASSLEIAGSYGYTF
TGTGCCAGCAGCTTAGAGATCGCAGGATCCTATGGCTACACCTTC
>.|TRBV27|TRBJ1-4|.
CASSLSGTLLTTNEKLFF
TGTGCCAGCAGTTTATCCGGGACACTACTCACAACTAATGAAAAACTGTTTTTT
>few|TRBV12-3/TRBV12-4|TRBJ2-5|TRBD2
CASSPLAGDIQETQYF
TGTGCCAGCAGCCCCCTAGCGGGGGATATCCAAGAGACCCAGTACTTC
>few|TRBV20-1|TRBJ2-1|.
CSVGSQGTYNEQFF
TGCAGTGTGGGGAGTCAGGGCACCTACAATGAGCAGTTCTTC